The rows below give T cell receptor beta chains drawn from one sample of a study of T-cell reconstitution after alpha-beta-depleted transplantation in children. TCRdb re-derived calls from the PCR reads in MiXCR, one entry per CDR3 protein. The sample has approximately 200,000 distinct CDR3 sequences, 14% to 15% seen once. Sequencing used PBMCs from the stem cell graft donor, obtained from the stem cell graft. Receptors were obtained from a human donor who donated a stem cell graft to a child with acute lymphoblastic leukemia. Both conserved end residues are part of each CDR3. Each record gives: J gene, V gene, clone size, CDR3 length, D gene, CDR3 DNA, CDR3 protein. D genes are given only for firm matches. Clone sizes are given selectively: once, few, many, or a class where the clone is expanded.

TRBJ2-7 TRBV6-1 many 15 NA TGTGCCAGCAGCACCGGACTGACGGGCCACTACGAGCAGTACTTC CASSTGLTGHYEQYF
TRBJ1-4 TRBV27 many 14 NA TGTGCCAGCAGGCGATCAGGGCTAGATGAAAAACTGTTTTTT CASRRSGLDEKLFF
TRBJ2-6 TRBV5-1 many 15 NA TGCGCCAGCAGCTTGGGGGGCTCTGGGGCCAACGTCCTGACTTTC CASSLGGSGANVLTF
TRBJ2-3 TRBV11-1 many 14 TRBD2 TGTGCCAGCAGCGGGACTAGCGGACCAGATACGCAGTATTTT CASSGTSGPDTQYF
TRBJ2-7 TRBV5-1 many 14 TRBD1 TGCGCCAGCAGTTCCGACAGGGGGCCCTACGAGCAGTACTTC CASSSDRGPYEQYF
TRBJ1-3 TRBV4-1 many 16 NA TGCGCCAGCAGCCCTTCGGGGACGTTGACTGGAAACACCATATATTTT CASSPSGTLTGNTIYF
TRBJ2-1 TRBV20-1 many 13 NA TGCAGTGCTAGAGTCCCAGGAGGGAATGAGCAGTTCTTC CSARVPGGNEQFF
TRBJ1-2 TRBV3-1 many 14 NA TGTGCCAGCAGCCGACAACAGGGAGGCTATGGCTACACCTTC CASSRQQGGYGYTF
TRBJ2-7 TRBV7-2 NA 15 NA TGTGCCAGCAGCTTAAGCATAGGAAAGAGCTACGAGCAGTACTTC CASSLSIGKSYEQYF
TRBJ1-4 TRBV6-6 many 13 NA TGTGCCAGCAGTTATGCACAGAATGAAAAACTGTTTTTT CASSYAQNEKLFF
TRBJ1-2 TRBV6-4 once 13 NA TGTGCCAGCAGCCCGGACACTAACTATGGCGACACCTTC CASSPDTNYGDTF
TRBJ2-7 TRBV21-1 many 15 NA TGTGCCAGCAGCTCCCCGTCTGGCAGTTGGTACGAGCAGTACTTC CASSSPSGSWYEQYF
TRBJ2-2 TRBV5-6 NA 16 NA TGTGCCAGCAGCTTGGAGGAGGGAGGATACACCGGGGAGCTGTTTTTT CASSLEEGGYTGELFF
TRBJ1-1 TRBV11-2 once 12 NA TGTGCCAGCAGCCAGGGTGGGCCTGAAGCTTTCTTT CASSQGGPEAFF
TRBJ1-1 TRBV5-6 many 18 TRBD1 TGTGCCAGCAGCTTGGTTGGACAGGGCCTTCCTTTTGACACTGAAGCTTTCTTT CASSLVGQGLPFDTEAFF
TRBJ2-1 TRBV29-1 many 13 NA TGCAGCGTTGATAGGGGCCTTAGAGATGAGCAGTTCTTC CSVDRGLRDEQFF
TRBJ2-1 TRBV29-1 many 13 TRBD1 TGCAGCGTTGACCTTTCACAGGGGGATGAGCAGTTCTTC CSVDLSQGDEQFF
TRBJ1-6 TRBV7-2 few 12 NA TGTGCCAGCAGCGTCCTCGCAGGAGTACTGTACTTT CASSVLAGVLYF
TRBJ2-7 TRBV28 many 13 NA TGTGCCAGCAGTTTATGGGACACCTACGAGCAGTACTTC CASSLWDTYEQYF
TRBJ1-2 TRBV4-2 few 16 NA TGTGCCAGCAGCCAAGATGTCTCCAAATCCGGCTATGGCTACACCTTC CASSQDVSKSGYGYTF
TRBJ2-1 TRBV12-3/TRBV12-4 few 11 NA TGTGCCAGCAGTACCCCTGATAGGCAGTTCTTC CASSTPDRQFF
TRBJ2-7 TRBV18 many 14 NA TGTGCCAGCTCACCACCTTGGTCCGAGGGCGAGCAGTACTTC CASSPPWSEGEQYF
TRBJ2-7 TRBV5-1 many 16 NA TGCGCCAGCAGCCCGGGGATGGGTAGAAGCTCCTACGAGCAGTACTTC CASSPGMGRSSYEQYF
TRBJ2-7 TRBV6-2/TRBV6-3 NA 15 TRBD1 TGTGCCAGCAGTTCCCCGGACAGGAGGTCCTACGAGCAGTACTTC CASSSPDRRSYEQYF
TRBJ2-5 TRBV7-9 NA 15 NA TGTGCCAGCAGCTTCGGTGCGACTAGAGACGAGACCCAGTACTTC CASSFGATRDETQYF
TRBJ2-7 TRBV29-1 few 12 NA TGCAGCGTTGCAGCAAACTCCTACGAGCAGTACTTC CSVAANSYEQYF
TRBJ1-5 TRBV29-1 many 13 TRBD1 TGCAGCGCCCAAGGACAGGCCAATCAGCCCCAGCATTTT CSAQGQANQPQHF
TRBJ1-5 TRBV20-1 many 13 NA TGCAGTGCCTGGCCGGGCAGCAATCAGCCCCAGCATTTT CSAWPGSNQPQHF